One and the same sample provided the 21 T cell receptor beta chains below, sequenced in a study of T cell changes during pregnancy in multiple sclerosis. The protocol was immunoSEQ multiplex PCR, while the TCRdb copy is restricted to in-frame clones and leaves out a portion. This sample yields under 55,000 clones, of which more than 80% are seen a single time; 0.35% to 0.45% belongs to the top ten. The source was CD4+ T cells from peripheral blood mononuclear cells, collected before pregnancy. All receptors derive from a female donor with multiple sclerosis, enrolled in a pregnancy study.

This chain links TRBV9 with TRBJ1-1; tentatively, D is TRBD1 (6 bases). V was trimmed by 3 bases and J by 0 bases, leaving 9 bases between them. CDR1 SGDLS and CDR2 YYNGEE come from the germline V gene. CDR3 length equals 14 residues. The CDR3 coding sequence is TGTGCCAGCAGCGCGGACAGATTGAACACTGAAGCTTTCTTT. The encoded protein is CASSADRLNTEAFF.

This chain uses TRBV27 with TRBJ2-5, with 10 nucleotides matching TRBD2. Germline trimming cut 7 bases from V and 5 bases from J; bases unmatched to any gene: 4. Germline-derived CDR1 and CDR2 are MNHEY and SMNVEV (reference sequence). The CDR3 has 13 amino acids. CDR3 nucleotides: TGTGCCAGCAAGCGGGGGGGGGCCGAGACCCAGTACTTC. Its protein product is CASKRGGAETQYF.

This clone came up once. The V and J genes are TRBV10-3 and TRBJ2-7, with TRBD2 matching over 15 bases. The junction had 11 bases not matched to a gene; V was cut back by 7 bases and J by 4 bases. Germline CDR1 reads ENHRY; CDR2 reads SYGVKD. CDR3 length: 17 amino acids. CDR3 sequence (DNA): TGTGCCATCATGGGAGAGGGGACTAGCGGGAGGTCTTACGAGCAGTACTTC. It specifies CAIMGEGTSGRSYEQYF.

The chain combines TRBV19 with TRBJ1-1; D remains ambiguous. This CDR3 contains 14 residues. Germline assignment: CDR1 LNHDA and CDR2 SQIVND (reference sequence). Trimming took off 5 bases at V and 9 bases at J, with 19 bases between the two ends. CDR3: CASSERNGFPKAFF. DNA of the CDR3: TGTGCCAGTAGTGAGAGAAACGGGTTTCCGAAAGCTTTCTTT.

This clone was found once. The chain recombines TRBV5-1 with TRBJ2-7; D uncertain. V was clipped by 1 base and J by 1 base, with 6 bases between them. Per the germline V gene, CDR1 is SGHRS and CDR2 is YFSETQ. The CDR3 is 13 residues long. This CDR3 reads CASSLFPSYEQYF. CDR3 in DNA: TGCGCCAGCAGCTTGTTTCCTTCCTACGAGCAGTACTTC.

This chain links TRBV19 with TRBJ1-2; 9 bases line up with TRBD1. The CDR3 length is 14 residues. The V gene's germline CDR1 is LNHDA and CDR2 SQIVND (reference sequence). Trimming at V came to 7 bases and at J to 5 bases, leaving 8 bases not matched to a gene. CDR3 residues: CASIPNRGPYGYTF. In DNA, the CDR3 is TGTGCCAGTATTCCTAACAGGGGGCCTTATGGCTACACCTTC.

This chain links TRBV4-2 with TRBJ2-4; 8 nucleotides match TRBD2. J was trimmed by 5 bases and V by 4 bases; bases with no gene match: 7. Germline CDR1 is LGHNA and CDR2 is YNFKEQ. The CDR3 covers 15 residues. CDR3 protein: CASSRGAGGENIQYF. The CDR3, as DNA: TGTGCCAGCAGCCGAGGGGCGGGGGGCGAAAACATTCAGTACTTC.

This clone was detected only a few times. V usage is TRBV28 and J usage is TRBJ1-5, with 7 bases matching TRBD1. J was trimmed by 7 bases and V by 3 bases; bases with no gene match: 6. The length of the CDR3 is 14 residues. Germline loops: CDR1 MDHEN, CDR2 SYDVKM. The CDR3 region is CASSLGQSRQPQHF. Here the CDR3 DNA reads TGTGCCAGCAGTTTGGGACAGTCTCGACAGCCCCAGCATTTT.

V and J are TRBV2 and TRBJ1-5, with a tentative D call TRBD1 (5 bases). This CDR3 comprises 12 residues. Germline loops: CDR1 SNHLY, CDR2 FYNNEI. The V gene lost 6 bases and the J gene lost 3 bases, with 6 bases spanning the gap. Written as DNA, the CDR3 is TGTGCCAGCAGAGGGGACAATCAGCCCCAGCATTTT. It specifies CASRGDNQPQHF. Supplemented by reference TRBV2 and TRBJ1-5, the full variable domain reads EPEVTQTPSHQVTQMGQEVILRCVPISNHLYFYWYRQILGQKVEFLVSFYNNEISEKSEIFDDQFSVERPDGSNFTLKIRSTKLEDSAMYFCASRGDNQPQHFGDGTRLSIL.

The chain uses TRBV15 and TRBJ2-5; a weak D match, TRBD2 (5 bases). Trimming cost V 0 bases and J 5 bases, with 13 bases left between them. Germline-derived CDR1 and CDR2 are LNHNV and YYDKDF (reference sequence). The CDR3 has 15 amino acids. CDR3 bases: TGTGCCACCAGCAGAGATAGGAGCGGTGGTGAGACCCAGTACTTC. Residues: CATSRDRSGGETQYF.

The chain couples TRBV30 to TRBJ1-4; perhaps TRBD1 as D (6 bases). Per germline, CDR1 GTSNPN and CDR2 SVGIG (reference sequence). V lost 0 bases and J 8 bases, leaving 10 bases between the germline ends. The CDR3 has 13 amino acids. The CDR3 is CAWSVQQGEKLFF. CDR3 coding DNA: TGTGCCTGGAGTGTACAACAGGGAGAAAAACTGTTTTTT.

The chain joins TRBV4-2 to TRBJ2-1; 10 nucleotides agree with TRBD2. Trimming took 0 bases from V and 3 from J; bases not matched to a gene: 14. The CDR3 consists of 20 residues. CDR1 and CDR2 (germline): LGHNA, YNFKEQ. CDR3 sequence: CASSQDGLAGAQSIYNEQFF. The DNA of the CDR3 is TGTGCCAGCAGCCAAGATGGCCTAGCGGGAGCGCAATCAATCTACAATGAGCAGTTCTTC.

The J gene is TRBJ1-1, the V gene TRBV19; D gene ambiguous. Germline assignment: CDR1 LNHDA and CDR2 SQIVND (reference sequence). Trimming stripped 2 bases from V and 1 base from J, with 14 bases between. The CDR3 is made up of 16 amino acids. CDR3 DNA sequence: TGTGCCAGTAGTATAAAAGAGGGTTTGGCGAACACTGAAGCTTTCTTT. It codes for CASSIKEGLANTEAFF.

The chain links TRBV2 to TRBJ2-5; maybe TRBD2 (6 bases). The germline gives CDR1 SNHLY, CDR2 FYNNEI. The ends were cut back, 3 bases at V and 3 bases at J, with 14 bases in the middle. This CDR3 has 15 amino acids. This CDR3 reads CASSDEEGPEETQYF. CDR3 nucleotide sequence: TGTGCCAGCAGTGATGAGGAGGGGCCAGAAGAGACCCAGTACTTC.

The chain uses TRBV28 and TRBJ2-1, with 9 bases lining up with TRBD2. CDR3 length: 16 amino acids. Germline CDR1 and CDR2: MDHEN and SYDVKM. V lost 5 bases, J lost 6 bases, and 11 bases stayed unmatched. CDR3 loop: CASSPHSGRVGNEQFF. The CDR3 region has the DNA TGTGCCAGCAGTCCCCATAGCGGGAGAGTAGGCAATGAGCAGTTCTTC.

The rearrangement links TRBV18 to TRBJ2-2; perhaps TRBD1 as D (6 bases). The germline CDR1 and CDR2 sequences are KGHSH and LQKENI. The CDR3 sequence is 17 residues long. Trimming stripped 5 bases from V and 0 bases from J, with 16 bases between. CDR3 DNA: TGTGCCAGCTCAGTAATTCCGACAGGCTCGAACACCGGGGAGCTGTTTTTT. Protein product: CASSVIPTGSNTGELFF.

The V call is TRBV7-9, the J call TRBJ2-1; the match to TRBD2 covers 9 bases. V shed 8 bases and J 9 bases; nucleotides not matched to a gene: 11. Germline loops: CDR1 SEHNR, CDR2 FQNEAQ (reference sequence). This CDR3 is 14 amino acids long. Here the CDR3 DNA reads TGTGCCAGCCGACCTGCGGGCGGGAGGGCTGAGCAGTTCTTC. It specifies CASRPAGGRAEQFF.

This chain uses TRBV6-5 with TRBJ2-7, with 7 bases matching TRBD2. V lost 6 bases and J lost 6; bases outside the gene matches: 8. Germline V gene data show CDR1 as MNHEY and CDR2 as SVGAGI. The CDR3 loop spans 13 amino acids. CDR3: CASSPEGGSEQYF. The CDR3 DNA follows: TGTGCCAGCAGCCCGGAGGGAGGGTCCGAGCAGTACTTC.

V usage is TRBV7-2 and J usage is TRBJ1-4; D gene unclear. Germline V gene lookup returns CDR1 SGHTA and CDR2 FQGNSA. The V end lost 3 bases, the J end lost 4 bases, and 6 bases lay between the germline ends. This CDR3 region has 13 residues. CDR3 nucleotide sequence: TGTGCCAGCAGCTTCACAAATAATGAAAAACTGTTTTTT. Translating gives CASSFTNNEKLFF.

This clone was detected once. The chain combines TRBV5-1 with TRBJ2-3; 11 bases are a match to TRBD2. CDR1 is SGHRS and CDR2 is YFSETQ in the germline V gene. V lost 5 bases to trimming and J lost 3 bases; unmatched junction nucleotides: 8. This CDR3 contains 16 residues. The CDR3 loop reads CASRQTSGSSTDTQYF. For the CDR3, the DNA is TGCGCCAGCAGGCAAACTAGCGGGAGTTCGACAGATACGCAGTATTTT.

This clone came up once. The chain joins TRBV5-6 to TRBJ2-3; possibly TRBD1 for D (6 bases). CDR1 is SGHDT, CDR2 YYEEEE, per germline. V was clipped by 6 bases and J by 0 bases, with 17 bases between them. CDR3 length equals 16 residues. CDR3 region: CASNSPGAPSTDTQYF. CDR3 DNA: TGTGCCAGCAACTCACCAGGGGCTCCTAGCACAGATACGCAGTATTTT.